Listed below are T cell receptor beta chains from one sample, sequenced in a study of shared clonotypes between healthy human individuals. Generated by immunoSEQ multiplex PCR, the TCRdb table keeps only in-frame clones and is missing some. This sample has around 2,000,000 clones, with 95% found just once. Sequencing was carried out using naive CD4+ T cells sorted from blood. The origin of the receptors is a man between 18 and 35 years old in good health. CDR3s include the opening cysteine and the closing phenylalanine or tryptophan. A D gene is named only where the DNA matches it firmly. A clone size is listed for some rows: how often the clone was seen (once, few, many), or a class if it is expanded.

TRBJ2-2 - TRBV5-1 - CASSLVAVVNTGELFF TGCGCCAGCAGCTTGGTCGCGGTGGTAAACACCGGGGAGCTGTTTTTT
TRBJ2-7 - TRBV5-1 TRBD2 CASSIGSTGTSGRHEQYF TGCGCCAGCAGCATCGGGTCGACCGGGACTAGCGGGAGACACGAGCAGTACTTC
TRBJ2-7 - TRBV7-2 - CASSLDRASYEQYF TGTGCCAGCAGCCTAGACAGAGCCTCCTACGAGCAGTACTTC
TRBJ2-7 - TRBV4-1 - CASSQEETYEQYF TGCGCCAGCAGCCAAGAGGAGACCTACGAGCAGTACTTC
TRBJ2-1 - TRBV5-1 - CASSPLRGSNEQFF TGCGCCAGCAGCCCACTACGGGGTTCCAATGAGCAGTTCTTC
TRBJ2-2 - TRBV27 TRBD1 CASRLKGQIANTGELFF TGTGCCTCCCGGCTAAAGGGACAGATAGCGAACACCGGGGAGCTGTTTTTT
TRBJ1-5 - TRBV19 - CASSISQGLYSNQPQHF TGTGCCAGTTCGATTTCACAGGGCCTCTATAGCAATCAGCCCCAGCATTTT
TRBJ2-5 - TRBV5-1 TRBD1 CASSLMGQGALDQYF TGCGCCAGCAGCTTGATGGGGCAGGGGGCCCTCGACCAGTACTTC
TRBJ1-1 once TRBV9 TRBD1 CASSVQGGTEAFF TGTGCCAGCAGCGTACAGGGGGGTACTGAAGCTTTCTTT
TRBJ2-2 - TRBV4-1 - CASSQEKSSPNTGELFF TGCGCCAGCAGCCAAGAAAAAAGCTCCCCGAACACCGGGGAGCTGTTTTTT
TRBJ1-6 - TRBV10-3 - CAISEGPLGNSPLHF TGTGCCATCAGTGAGGGACCTCTTGGTAATTCACCCCTCCACTTT
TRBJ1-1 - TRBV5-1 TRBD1 CASSHGQGDSEAFF TGCGCCAGCAGCCACGGACAGGGGGACTCTGAAGCTTTCTTT
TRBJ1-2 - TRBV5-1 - CASSLTKDSSNYGYTF TGCGCCAGCAGCTTGACAAAGGACAGCTCCAACTATGGCTACACCTTC
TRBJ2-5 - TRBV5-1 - CASSLDRKSDQYF TGCGCCAGCAGCTTGGATCGAAAGTCGGACCAGTACTTC
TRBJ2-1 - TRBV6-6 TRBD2 CASTVAGILGNEQFF TGTGCCAGCACGGTAGCGGGAATCTTGGGTAATGAGCAGTTCTTC
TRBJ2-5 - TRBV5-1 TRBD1 CASSPRTGDQETQYF TGCGCCAGCAGCCCGAGGACAGGGGACCAAGAGACCCAGTACTTC
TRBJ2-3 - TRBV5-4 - CASSFGMDTQYF TGTGCCAGCAGCTTTGGGATGGATACGCAGTATTTT
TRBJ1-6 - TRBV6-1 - CASRQSSYNSPLHF TGTGCCAGCAGACAGAGCTCCTATAATTCACCCCTCCACTTT
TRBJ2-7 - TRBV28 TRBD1 CASSFPSTGDSYDGQYF TGTGCCAGCAGTTTCCCCTCGACAGGGGATTCCTACGATGGGCAGTACTTC
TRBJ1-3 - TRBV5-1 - CASSVGTASGNTIYF TGCGCCAGCAGCGTTGGGACGGCCTCTGGAAACACCATATATTTT
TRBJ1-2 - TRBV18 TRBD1 CASSLDRGFYGYTF TGTGCCAGCTCACTGGACAGGGGGTTTTACGGCTACACCTTC
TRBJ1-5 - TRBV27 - CASSFLVGNQPQHF TGTGCCAGCAGTTTCTTAGTGGGCAATCAGCCCCAGCATTTT
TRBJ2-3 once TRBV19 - CASSMGLNTDTQYF TGTGCCAGTAGTATGGGGCTCAACACAGATACGCAGTATTTT
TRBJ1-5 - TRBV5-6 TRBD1 CASSEAQGARGQPQHF TGTGCCAGCAGCGAAGCACAGGGGGCCCGCGGGCAGCCCCAGCATTTT
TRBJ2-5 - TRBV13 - CASSLDRVVETQYF TGTGCCAGCAGCTTAGACAGGGTGGTAGAGACCCAGTACTTC
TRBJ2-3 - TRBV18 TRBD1 CASSPRTGIVTDTQYF TGTGCCAGCTCACCCCGGACAGGGATTGTAACAGATACGCAGTATTTT
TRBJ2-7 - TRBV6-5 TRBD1 CASSYSRQGLRNEQYF TGTGCCAGCAGTTACTCGCGACAGGGGTTGAGGAACGAGCAGTACTTC
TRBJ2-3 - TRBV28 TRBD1 CAIRYRGGTDTQYF TGTGCCATCAGATACAGGGGGGGCACAGATACGCAGTATTTT
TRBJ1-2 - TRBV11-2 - CASSSSEYGYTF TGTGCCAGCAGCTCTTCGGAATATGGCTACACCTTC
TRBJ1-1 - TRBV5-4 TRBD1 CASSLVDRVNTEAFF TGTGCCAGCAGCTTGGTGGACAGGGTGAACACTGAAGCTTTCTTT
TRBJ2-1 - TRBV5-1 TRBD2 CASRDRRAGGLYNEQFF TGCGCCAGCAGAGACCGTCGAGCGGGAGGGTTATACAATGAGCAGTTCTTC
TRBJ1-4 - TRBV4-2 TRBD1 CASSPRQGLGEKLFF TGTGCCAGCAGCCCGAGACAGGGGCTGGGGGAAAAACTGTTTTTT
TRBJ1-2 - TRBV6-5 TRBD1 CASSSGQYYGYTF TGTGCCAGCAGTTCGGGACAGTACTATGGCTACACCTTC
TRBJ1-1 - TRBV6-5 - CASSYHGGTEAFF TGTGCCAGCAGTTACCACGGGGGAACTGAAGCTTTCTTT
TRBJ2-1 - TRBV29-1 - CSVGGSSYNEQFF TGCAGCGTTGGCGGCAGCTCCTACAATGAGCAGTTCTTC
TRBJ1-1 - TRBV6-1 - CASSEMVNTEAFF TGTGCCAGCAGTGAAATGGTGAACACTGAAGCTTTCTTT
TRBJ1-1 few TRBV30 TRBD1 CAIDRANTEAFF TGTGCCATCGACAGGGCAAACACTGAAGCTTTCTTT
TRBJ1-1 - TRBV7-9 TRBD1 CASSLGLRQGANTEAFF TGTGCCAGCAGCTTAGGACTTAGACAGGGGGCGAACACTGAAGCTTTCTTT
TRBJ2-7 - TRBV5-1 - CASSHGPASDEQYF TGCGCCAGCAGCCATGGACCCGCTTCCGACGAGCAGTACTTC
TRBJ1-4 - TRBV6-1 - CASEGQLNEKLFF TGTGCCAGCGAAGGACAGCTTAATGAAAAACTGTTTTTT
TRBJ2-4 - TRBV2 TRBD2 CASSEDPSGVNIQYF TGTGCCAGCAGTGAAGACCCTAGCGGGGTAAACATTCAGTACTTC
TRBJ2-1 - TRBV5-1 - CASSPSIEQFF TGCGCCAGCAGCCCTTCGATTGAGCAGTTCTTC
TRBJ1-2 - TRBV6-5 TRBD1 CASSYLTGGAYGYTF TGTGCCAGCAGTTATCTGACAGGGGGCGCCTATGGCTACACCTTC
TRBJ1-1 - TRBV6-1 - CASRKGGNTEAFF TGTGCCAGCAGAAAGGGAGGGAACACTGAAGCTTTCTTT
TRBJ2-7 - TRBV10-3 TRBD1 CAISDSTGVGEQYF TGTGCCATCAGTGACTCAACAGGGGTGGGCGAGCAGTACTTC
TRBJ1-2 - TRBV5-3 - CARSLMGPYPQGGYTF TGTGCCAGAAGCTTGATGGGGCCCTACCCCCAGGGCGGCTACACCTTC
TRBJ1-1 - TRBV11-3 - CASSSQGASTEAFF TGTGCCAGCAGCTCCCAGGGCGCCAGCACTGAAGCTTTCTTT
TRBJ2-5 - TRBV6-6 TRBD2 CASSYGLAGQETQYF TGTGCCAGCAGTTACGGACTAGCGGGTCAAGAGACCCAGTACTTC
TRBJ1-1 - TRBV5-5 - CASSGNVGTEAFF TGTGCCAGCAGCGGGAACGTGGGAACTGAAGCTTTCTTT
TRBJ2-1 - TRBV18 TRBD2 CASSPPSGGSPPYNEQFF TGTGCCAGCTCACCTCCTAGCGGGGGCTCCCCACCTTACAATGAGCAGTTCTTC
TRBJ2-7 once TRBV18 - CASSPTTGPYEQYF TGTGCCAGCTCACCAACCACAGGCCCCTACGAGCAGTACTTC
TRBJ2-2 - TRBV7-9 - CASSTRPGRRSGELFF TGTGCCAGCAGTACACGACCAGGCAGGCGGTCCGGGGAGCTGTTTTTT